This T cell receptor (beta chain) was sequenced in a study of T cell repertoires in cytomegalovirus infection. Turning to the study itself: In the study, CMV epitopes included recently identified HLA-C-restricted and well-studied HLA-B-restricted ones. Signatures in public TCR beta sequences pointed to both CMV infection and matching HLA type. The study, taken as a whole, reports: Summed frequency of shared TCR beta families picked out CMV carriers who also had the relevant HLA. HLA-C-restricted CMV-specific TCR beta clonotypes were dominant in the ex vivo response.

This clonotype has ten or more counts. What it binds is unknown. V shed 4 bases and J shed 0 bases, with 4 bases lying between them. The CDR3 loop spans 14 amino acids. Germline CDR1 and CDR2: MGHRA and YSYEKL. TCRdb ran MiXCR on the reads and lists one entry per CDR3 protein. The profile shows about 700,000 distinct CDR3 sequences, 33% of them singletons. The chain uses TRBV4-1 and TRBJ1-6, with D unresolved. The material was cultured PBMCs, obtained from culture after CMV antigen stimulation. The TCR was taken from a human donor in good health (CMV status not recorded). Some clones in this sample may be carry-over from other donors' samples. As DNA, the CDR3 is TGCGCCAGCAGCCGGAGCTCCTATAATTCACCCCTCCACTTT. Translated, it gives CASSRSSYNSPLHF.